This T cell receptor beta chain was sequenced for a study of control samples from healthy donors and cancer patients. Trimming left V 5 bases short and J 3 bases short, with 8 bases between. The CDR3 has 13 amino acids. Germline CDR1 reads GTSNPN; CDR2 reads SVGIG (reference sequence). Measured with immunoSEQ multiplex PCR; TCRdb has only the in-frame clones, and not every one. The table records over 120,000 clones, 85% to 95% of them present only once. This clonotype was obtained from a man in his 60s with colorectal cancer. The chain joins TRBV30 to TRBJ1-6; no clear D gene. Material: PBMCs. The CDR3 region is CAWGENYNSPLHF. For the CDR3, the DNA is TGTGCCTGGGGTGAAAACTATAATTCACCCCTCCACTTT. Drawing the rest from reference TRBV30 and TRBJ1-6, the complete variable domain is SQTIHQWPATLVQPVGSPLSLECTVEGTSNPNLYWYRQAAGRGLQLLFYSVGIGQISSEVPQNLSASRPQDRQFILSSKKLLLSDSGFYLCAWGENYNSPLHFGNGTRLTVT.